The present entry profiles one TCR beta chain with its context. Trimming cost V 8 bases and J 2 bases; bases outside gene matches: 14. There are 17 residues in the CDR3. The germline gives CDR1 MNHGY, CDR2 SAAAGT. This sample stems from a study of preoperative IRX-2 immunotherapy in early breast cancer. Treatment described: preoperative locoregional IRX-2 cytokine immunotherapy. Produced via immunoSEQ multiplex PCR; TCRdb's table is partial and in-frame only. The repertoire consists of roughly 99,000 clones, with roughly 88% occurring once and the leading ten covering about 2.1%. The rearrangement uses TRBV6-8 and TRBJ2-7; 11 bases are a match to TRBD2. The sample was tumor tissue, taken after IRX-2 immunotherapy. This TCR was recovered from a human donor with breast cancer. CDR3 DNA sequence: TGTGCCAGCCTGGGACTAGCGGTTCTTACTCGGACCTACGAGCAGTACTTC. This codes for CASLGLAVLTRTYEQYF.